This T cell receptor beta chain was sequenced during a study of vaccination and CD4 T cells after COVID-19. Study as a whole: Recovered-phase convalescent patients showed SARS-CoV-2 positivity by nasal swab PCR; nine were mild, one severe. Post-diagnosis, post-COVID samples were collected after a median around 100 days, ranging 35 to 161.

Treatment noted: roughly ten-day PBMC culture with coronavirus spike peptide pools or control peptides (ViraFEST assay). The germline gives CDR1 MNHEY, CDR2 SMNVEV (reference sequence). V was clipped by 2 bases and J by 2 bases; unmatched bases: 9. The CDR3 has 16 residues. The Oncomine TCR Beta short-read assay was what sequenced the DNA obtained from cultured CD4+ T cells. Genomic DNA was drawn out of CD4+ T cells grown in culture. TCRdb re-analysed the PCR reads in MiXCR, keeping a single row per CDR3 protein. The table includes about 20,000 distinct CDR3 sequences, just under 45% detected once. With respect to this clonotype: Its specificity is unknown.

This clonotype originated in a human donor who had recovered from COVID-19. The V and J genes are TRBV27 and TRBJ2-7, with 7 bases that match TRBD1. The sequencing input was CD4+ T cells from blood, cultured in vitro. The CDR3 sequence: CASSLGTVGFTYEQYF. The CDR3 coding sequence is TGTGCCAGCAGTTTAGGGACAGTAGGATTTACCTACGAGCAGTACTTC.